These T cell receptor beta chains were read from a single sample in a study of T cells in Graves' hyperthyroidism and ophthalmopathy. Via MiXCR, TCRdb re-called the multiplex PCR reads, giving one row per CDR3 protein. The sample includes around 520,000 distinct CDR3 sequences, roughly 15% of them seen just once. The sequencing input was blood. These receptors all come from a woman in her forties with Graves' hyperthyroidism. Each CDR3 is given with its conserved first and last residue. D genes are given only for firm matches. Some rows mark clone size as missing; the rest say once, few, many or name a class of expanded clone.

TRBV6-1	TRBJ2-5	TRBD2	many	CASRLAGGPLETQYF	TGTGCCAGCAGGCTAGCGGGAGGGCCTTTGGAGACCCAGTACTTC
TRBV12-3/TRBV12-4	TRBJ2-7	TRBD1	many	CASSLLGQGGNEQYF	TGTGCCAGCAGTCTATTAGGACAGGGGGGAAACGAGCAGTACTTC
TRBV20-1	TRBJ2-2	TRBD2	many	CSAMDRTRTSGRAIGELFF	TGCAGTGCTATGGACAGGACCCGGACTAGCGGGAGGGCCATCGGGGAGCTGTTTTTT
TRBV3-1	TRBJ2-1	-	many	CASSQVPGVYNEQFF	TGTGCCAGCAGCCAAGTTCCGGGAGTTTACAATGAGCAGTTCTTC
TRBV9	TRBJ2-5	TRBD2	few	CASSVDAGGVETQYF	TGTGCCAGCAGCGTAGATGCGGGAGGCGTAGAGACCCAGTACTTC
TRBV4-1	TRBJ2-1	TRBD2	few	CASSQYTLAGGSDGEQFF	TGCGCCAGCAGCCAATACACACTAGCGGGAGGGTCGGACGGTGAGCAGTTCTTC
TRBV3-1	TRBJ1-2	-	-	CASSQDMGRYGYTF	TGTGCCAGCAGCCAAGATATGGGCCGCTATGGCTACACCTTC
TRBV3-1	TRBJ2-7	TRBD2	few	CASSHPLAGGSYEQYF	TGTGCCAGCAGCCACCCACTAGCGGGAGGTTCCTACGAGCAGTACTTC
TRBV2	TRBJ2-7	-	-	CASGGNRGTYEQYF	TGTGCCAGCGGGGGGAACAGGGGAACCTACGAGCAGTACTTC
TRBV6-1	TRBJ2-4	TRBD2	many	CASSPEPPGGAKNIQYF	TGTGCCAGCAGTCCCGAACCCCCGGGGGGAGCCAAAAACATTCAGTACTTC
TRBV6-1	TRBJ2-7	-	few	CASSHGRDLYEQYF	TGTGCCAGCAGCCATGGTCGCGACCTTTACGAGCAGTACTTC
TRBV3-1	TRBJ1-4	-	many	CASSYERATNEKLFF	TGTGCCAGCAGCTATGAGAGGGCAACTAATGAAAAACTGTTTTTT
TRBV27	TRBJ1-1	-	many	CASSVGRSNTEAFF	TGTGCCAGCAGCGTGGGGCGGTCGAACACTGAAGCTTTCTTT